This T cell receptor (beta chain) appears in the sequencing data of a study of blood T cell repertoires in COVID-19. Germline values: CDR1 MNHEY, CDR2 SVGEGT. This CDR3 region has 13 residues. V shed 5 bases and J 3 bases; nucleotides not matched to a gene: 3. Assay: immunoSEQ multiplex PCR; the TCRdb copy retains only in-frame clones and omits some. Of about 270,000 clones listed, approximately 77% are singletons. The source is a woman between 18 and 30 years old with acute or convalescent COVID-19. Sequencing input: peripheral blood. The V and J genes are TRBV6-2 or TRBV6-3 and TRBJ2-7; 8 positions agree with TRBD1. The CDR3: CASSRTGNYEQYF. The CDR3, as DNA: TGTGCCAGCAGTAGGACAGGGAACTACGAGCAGTACTTC.